The clone carrying this T cell receptor beta chain showed up just a few times. The antigen remains undetermined. These data belong to a study of T cell repertoires in cytomegalovirus infection. Study information: A matching HLA type, together with CMV infection, was signaled by public TCR beta signatures.

TCRdb redid the calling of the reads with MiXCR, one entry per CDR3 protein. The table shows hundreds of thousands of distinct CDR3 sequences, with 20% to 25% occurring only once. CDR3 length: 15 residues. Looked up from germline, CDR1 is SNHLY and CDR2 is FYNNEI. V dropped 2 bases and J dropped 7 bases, with 17 bases sitting between them. Notes on the study in general: Cumulative frequency (of public TCR beta family members) identified carriers of CMV plus the relevant HLA. The ex vivo response was dominated by HLA-C-restricted CMV-specific TCR beta clonotypes.

The source material was CD8+ T cells from PBMCs. This TCR was sampled from a human donor in good health (CMV status not recorded). Some clones in this sample may be carry-over from other donors' samples. This chain uses TRBV2 with TRBJ1-2; unclear D gene. CDR3 in DNA: TGTGCCAGCAGTGAAAGGAGGTGGTCTTTCGGTGGCTACACCTTC. The encoded protein is CASSERRWSFGGYTF.